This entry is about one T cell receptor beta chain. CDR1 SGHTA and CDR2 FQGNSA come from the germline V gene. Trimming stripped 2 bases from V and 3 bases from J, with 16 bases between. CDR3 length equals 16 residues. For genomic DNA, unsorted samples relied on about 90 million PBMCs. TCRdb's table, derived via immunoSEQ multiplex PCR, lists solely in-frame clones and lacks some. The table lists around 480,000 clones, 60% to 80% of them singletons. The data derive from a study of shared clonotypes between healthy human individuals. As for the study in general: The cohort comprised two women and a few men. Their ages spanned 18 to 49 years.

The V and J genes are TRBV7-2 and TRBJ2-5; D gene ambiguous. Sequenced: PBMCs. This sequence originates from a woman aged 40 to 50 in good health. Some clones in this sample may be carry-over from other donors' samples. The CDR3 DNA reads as TGTGCCAGCAGCTTAATCCCCCTGTCCCCCAAAGAGACCCAGTACTTC. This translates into CASSLIPLSPKETQYF.